This note documents a single TCR beta chain sequence. Because it lacks the conserved phenylalanine or tryptophan at the end, this CDR3 is likely a read error. This entry comes from a study of identical twins. One entry per CDR3 protein, called by TCRdb with MiXCR from the 5' RACE reads. The sample consists of about 790,000 distinct CDR3 sequences, 18% of them appearing once. With 1 base removed from V and 2 bases from J, the gap between germline ends came to 12 bases. CDR3 length equals 15 residues. Germline-derived CDR1 and CDR2 are SEHNR and FQNEAQ (reference sequence). These same records also appear under a second study, on T cells expressing NK-cell markers.

Sequences were obtained from PBMCs. This rearrangement joins TRBV7-9 to TRBJ2-7; D not certain. The clonotype originates from a woman aged 18-35 years in good health. Here the CDR3 DNA reads TGTGCCAGCAGCTTAGTCGAAGTAGCCCCCTACGAGCAGTACCTC. Amino acids: CASSLVEVAPYEQYL.